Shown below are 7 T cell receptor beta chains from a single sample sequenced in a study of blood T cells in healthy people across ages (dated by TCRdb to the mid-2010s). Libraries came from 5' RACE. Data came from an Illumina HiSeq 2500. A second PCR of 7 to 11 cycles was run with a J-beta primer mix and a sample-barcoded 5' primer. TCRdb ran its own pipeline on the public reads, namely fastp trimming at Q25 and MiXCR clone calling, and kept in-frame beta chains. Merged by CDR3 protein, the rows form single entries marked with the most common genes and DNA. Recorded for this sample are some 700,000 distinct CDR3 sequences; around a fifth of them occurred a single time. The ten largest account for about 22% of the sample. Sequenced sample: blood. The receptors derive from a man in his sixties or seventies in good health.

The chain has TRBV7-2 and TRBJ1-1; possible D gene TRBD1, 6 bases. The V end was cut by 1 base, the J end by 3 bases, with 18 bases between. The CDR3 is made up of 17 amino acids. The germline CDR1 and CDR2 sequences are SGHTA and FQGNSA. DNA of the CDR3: TGTGCCAGCAGCTTAGGAGGCGCGGGGGGGCTGTACACTGAAGCTTTCTTT. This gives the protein CASSLGGAGGLYTEAFF.

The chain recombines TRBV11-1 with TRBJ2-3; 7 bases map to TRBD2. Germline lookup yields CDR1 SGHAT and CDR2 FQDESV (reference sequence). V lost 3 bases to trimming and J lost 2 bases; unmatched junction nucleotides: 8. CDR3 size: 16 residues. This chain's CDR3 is CASSFETSPNTDTQYF. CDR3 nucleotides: TGTGCCAGCAGCTTCGAGACTAGCCCCAACACAGATACGCAGTATTTT.

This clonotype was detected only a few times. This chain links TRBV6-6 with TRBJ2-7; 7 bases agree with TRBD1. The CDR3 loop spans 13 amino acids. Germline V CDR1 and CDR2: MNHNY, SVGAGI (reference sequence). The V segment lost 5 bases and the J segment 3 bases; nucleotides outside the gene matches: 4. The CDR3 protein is CASSEDRFYEQYF. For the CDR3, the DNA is TGTGCCAGCAGTGAGGACAGGTTCTACGAGCAGTACTTC.

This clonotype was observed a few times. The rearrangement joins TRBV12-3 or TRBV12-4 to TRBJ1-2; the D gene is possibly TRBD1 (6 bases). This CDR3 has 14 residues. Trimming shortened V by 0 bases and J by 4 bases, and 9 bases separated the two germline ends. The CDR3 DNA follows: TGTGCCAGCAGTTTAGCGCTCAGGGGCTATGGCTACACCTTC. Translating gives CASSLALRGYGYTF.

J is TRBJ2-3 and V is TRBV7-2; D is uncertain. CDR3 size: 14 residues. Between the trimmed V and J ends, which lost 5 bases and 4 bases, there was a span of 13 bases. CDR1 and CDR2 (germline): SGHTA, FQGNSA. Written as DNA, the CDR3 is TGTGCCAGCAGCCGCGGTCGGAACTCAGATACGCAGTATTTT. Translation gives CASSRGRNSDTQYF.

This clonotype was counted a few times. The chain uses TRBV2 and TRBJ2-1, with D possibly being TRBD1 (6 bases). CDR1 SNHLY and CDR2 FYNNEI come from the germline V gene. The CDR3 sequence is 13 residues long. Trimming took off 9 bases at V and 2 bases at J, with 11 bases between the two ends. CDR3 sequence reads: CASGRGPYNEQFF. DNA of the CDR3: TGTGCCAGTGGCAGGGGACCCTACAATGAGCAGTTCTTC.

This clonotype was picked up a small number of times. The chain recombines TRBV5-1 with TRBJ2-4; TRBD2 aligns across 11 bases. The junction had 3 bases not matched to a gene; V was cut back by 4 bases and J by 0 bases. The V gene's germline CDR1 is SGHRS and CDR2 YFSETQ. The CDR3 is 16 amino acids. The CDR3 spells CASSTSGSVAKNIQYF. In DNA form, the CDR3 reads TGCGCCAGCAGCACTAGCGGGAGCGTAGCCAAAAACATTCAGTACTTC. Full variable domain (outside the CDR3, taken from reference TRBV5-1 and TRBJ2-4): KAGVTQTPRYLIKTRGQQVTLSCSPISGHRSVSWYQQTPGQGLQFLFEYFSETQRNKGNFPGRFSGRQFSNSRSEMNVSTLELGDSALYLCASSTSGSVAKNIQYFGAGTRLSVL.